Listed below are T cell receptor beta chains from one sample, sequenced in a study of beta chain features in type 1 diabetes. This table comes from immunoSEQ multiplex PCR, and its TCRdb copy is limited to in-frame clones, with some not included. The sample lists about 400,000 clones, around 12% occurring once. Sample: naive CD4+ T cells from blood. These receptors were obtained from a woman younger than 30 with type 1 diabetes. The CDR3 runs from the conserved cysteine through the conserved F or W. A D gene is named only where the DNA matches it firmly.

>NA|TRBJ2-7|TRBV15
CATSSPPRANQQYF
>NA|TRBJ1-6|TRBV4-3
CASSQVGGAGSPLHF
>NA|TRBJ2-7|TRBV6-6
CASRRTDSYEQYF
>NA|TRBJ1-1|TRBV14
CASSSLFVTEAFF
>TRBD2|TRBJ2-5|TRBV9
CASSVSRGEETQYF
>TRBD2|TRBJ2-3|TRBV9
CASSAQVTSGVTDTQYF
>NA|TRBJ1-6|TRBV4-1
CASSPGGVYNSPLHF
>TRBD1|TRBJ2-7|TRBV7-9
CASSPPGTAYEQYF
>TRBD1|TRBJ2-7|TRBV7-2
CASGHRGAPYEQYF
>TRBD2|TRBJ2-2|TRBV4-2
CASSHPFAGEGTGELFF
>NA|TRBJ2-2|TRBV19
CASTQAISNTGELFF
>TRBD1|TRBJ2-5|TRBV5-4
CASSAQDRGITQYF
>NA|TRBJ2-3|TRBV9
CASSPVEGSPQGTQYF
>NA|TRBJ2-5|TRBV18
CASSPYQKETQYF
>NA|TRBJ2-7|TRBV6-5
CASKRNSYEQYF
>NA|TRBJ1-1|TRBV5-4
CASSFPGLTEAFF
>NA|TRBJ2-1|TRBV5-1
CASSLGSTLYNEQFF
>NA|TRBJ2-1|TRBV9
CASSVGGSYNEQFF